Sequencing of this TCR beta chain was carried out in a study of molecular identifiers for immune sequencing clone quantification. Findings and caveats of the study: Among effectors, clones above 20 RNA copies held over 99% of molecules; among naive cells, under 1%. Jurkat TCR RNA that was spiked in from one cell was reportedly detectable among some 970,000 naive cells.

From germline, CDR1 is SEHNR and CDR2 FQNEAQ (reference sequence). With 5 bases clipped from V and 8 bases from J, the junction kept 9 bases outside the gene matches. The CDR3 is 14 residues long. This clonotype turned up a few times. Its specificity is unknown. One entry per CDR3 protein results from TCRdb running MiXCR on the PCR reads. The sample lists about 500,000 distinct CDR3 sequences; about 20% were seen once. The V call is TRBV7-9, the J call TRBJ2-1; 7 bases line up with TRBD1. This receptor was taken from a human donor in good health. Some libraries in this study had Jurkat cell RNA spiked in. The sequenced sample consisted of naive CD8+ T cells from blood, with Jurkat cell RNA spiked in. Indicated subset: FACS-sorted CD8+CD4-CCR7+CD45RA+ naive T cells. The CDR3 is CASSPRDSRDEQFF. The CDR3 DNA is TGTGCCAGCAGCCCACGGGACAGTCGGGATGAGCAGTTCTTC.